The TCR beta chain described here comes from a study of T cells after yellow fever vaccination. Turning to the study itself: Fractions of limited cellularity were prepared by means of SMART-Seq v4 Ultra Low Input. Points from the study as a whole: The booster saw the reappearance of most primary-vaccination clones (roughly 96% CD4, 88% CD8).

This clonotype was counted many times. The V gene's germline CDR1 is MNHNS and CDR2 SASEGT. V was pared by 7 bases and J by 5 bases, with 14 bases between. The CDR3 runs to 14 residues. TCRdb processed the 5' RACE reads anew with MiXCR; each CDR3 protein has one entry. The data contain tens of thousands of distinct CDR3 sequences, less than 8% of them seen just once; the ten biggest clones take up less than 25%. This sequence joins TRBV6-1 and TRBJ2-2, with D perhaps TRBD1 or TRBD2 (5 bases each). Sequencing used PBMCs, either bulk or a sorted T-cell subset (CD4+, CD8+, memory, or dextramer-sorted; not recorded which), obtained on the day of the first yellow fever vaccination. The clonotype comes from a man aged 18 to 30 who received the YFV17D yellow fever vaccine. The CDR3 nucleotides are TGTGCCAGCACTAAGTTGGGGGTAACCGGGGAGCTGTTTTTT. Amino acid sequence: CASTKLGVTGELFF.